The source of this T cell receptor (beta chain) is a study of blood T cells in healthy people across ages. Study results and caveats: As naive T cell percentage varied, TCR beta diversity correlated strongly with it.

The draw of peripheral blood yielded approximately 10 milliliters from each donor. Researchers isolated at least 6.5 million PBMCs per sample. This clonotype was recorded at least ten times. Its antigen remains unidentified. Through a sample-barcoded 5' primer and a J-beta primer mix, a second PCR was run for roughly 6 to 12 cycles. A minimum of 2.5 million CDR3-containing paired-end reads was obtained for each sample. TCRdb fed the 5' RACE reads into MiXCR, producing one record per CDR3 protein. The sample comprises 380,000 or so distinct CDR3 sequences, about 55% of which are singletons, and under 60% rests with the top ten. CDR1 is SEHNR and CDR2 is FQNEAQ in the germline V gene (reference sequence). The CDR3 is made up of 15 amino acids. The J segment lost 3 bases and the V segment lost 5 bases, leaving 5 bases of the junction unmatched.

The chain uses TRBV7-9 and TRBJ2-3; 10 bases map to TRBD1. The sample taken for sequencing was blood. The TCR comes from a man in his 60s in good health. CDR3 amino acids: CASSSRDRGTDTQYF. The CDR3 bases are TGTGCCAGCAGCAGTCGGGACAGGGGAACAGATACGCAGTATTTT.